One and the same sample provided the 23 T cell receptor beta chains below, sequenced in a study of T cell repertoires in cytomegalovirus infection. TCRdb analysed the reads with MiXCR anew, one entry per CDR3 protein. The table records about 450,000 distinct CDR3 sequences, around 32% of them present only once. Sequencing was done on a sample of PBMCs. All receptors come from a human donor in good health (CMV status not recorded). Some clones in this sample may be carry-over from other donors' samples.

The CDR3 sequence is CASSSAGSDTEAFF. The CDR3 DNA reads as TGTGCCAGCAGTTCGGCAGGGAGTGACACTGAAGCTTTCTTT. The gene calls are TRBV6-2 or TRBV6-3 and TRBJ1-1, with D possibly matching TRBD1 (5 bases). Per the germline V gene, CDR1 is MNHEY and CDR2 is SVGEGT. This CDR3 has 14 amino acids. V was clipped by 4 bases and J by 3 bases, with 12 bases between them.

The chain has TRBV19 and TRBJ1-2; D call uncertain. The CDR3 consists of 14 residues. Trimming stripped 0 bases from V and 6 bases from J, with 11 bases between. CDR1 and CDR2 from the germline V gene are LNHDA and SQIVND (reference sequence). The CDR3 nucleotides are TGTGCCAGTAGTATAGATTCCAGGAGAGATGGCTACACCTTC. Translated, it gives CASSIDSRRDGYTF.

This rearrangement joins TRBV6-5 to TRBJ1-6, with 8 nucleotides matching TRBD1. The CDR3 has 15 amino acids. With 2 bases clipped from V and 10 bases from J, the junction kept 7 bases outside the gene matches. Germline CDR1 reads MNHEY; CDR2 reads SVGAGI. The CDR3 loop is CASSYTGQGLSPLHF. The CDR3, as DNA: TGTGCCAGCAGTTACACCGGACAGGGTCTGTCACCCCTCCACTTT.

This clonotype was seen once. The chain uses TRBV2 and TRBJ2-1; 9 nucleotides match TRBD1. Per the germline V gene, CDR1 is SNHLY and CDR2 is FYNNEI. V trimming: 7 bases; J trimming: 8 bases; junction bases outside the gene matches: 6. This CDR3 has 13 amino acids. The CDR3, as DNA: TGTGCCAGCACCGGACAGGGGTTACATGAGCAGTTCTTC. This encodes CASTGQGLHEQFF. Looking up the rest from reference TRBV2 and TRBJ2-1 gives the full variable domain: EPEVTQTPSHQVTQMGQEVILRCVPISNHLYFYWYRQILGQKVEFLVSFYNNEISEKSEIFDDQFSVERPDGSNFTLKIRSTKLEDSAMYFCASTGQGLHEQFFGPGTRLTVL.

The V and J genes are TRBV19 and TRBJ1-6; possible D gene TRBD1, 5 bases. V lost 4 bases and J lost 7, with 26 bases in between. Germline-derived CDR1 and CDR2 are LNHDA and SQIVND (reference sequence). This CDR3 contains 19 residues. The CDR3 nucleotides read TGTGCCAGTAGTACTGGGACTCTTCTAGGCTCCGCTCCCAATTCACCCCTCCACTTT. This encodes CASSTGTLLGSAPNSPLHF.

This clonotype was recorded many times. The V gene is TRBV7-2, the J gene TRBJ1-4; D not certain. The CDR3 runs 12 residues. Per the germline V gene, CDR1 is SGHTA and CDR2 is FQGNSA. The ends were cut back, 5 bases at V and 8 bases at J, with 9 bases in the middle. CDR3 region: CASSRVSEKLFF. The CDR3 bases are TGTGCCAGCAGCCGCGTGTCGGAAAAACTGTTTTTT.

This clonotype was detected only a few times. The rearrangement uses TRBV28 and TRBJ2-5; D gene uncertain. Deletions cut 3 bases from V and 4 bases from J, with 9 bases between. The CDR3 extends over 13 amino acids. The V gene's germline CDR1 is MDHEN and CDR2 SYDVKM. CDR3 bases: TGTGCCAGCAGTTTGGCTGACCTAGAGACCCAGTACTTC. It translates to CASSLADLETQYF. Full variable domain (rest looked up from reference TRBV28 and TRBJ2-5): DVKVTQSSRYLVKRTGEKVFLECVQDMDHENMFWYRQDPGLGLRLIYFSYDVKMKEKGDIPEGYSVSREKKERFSLILESASTNQTSMYLCASSLADLETQYFGPGTRLLVL.

V and J are TRBV4-2 and TRBJ1-5; TRBD1 aligns across 8 bases. The CDR3 runs 17 residues. Germline loops: CDR1 LGHNA, CDR2 YNFKEQ. The V gene end was trimmed by 1 base and the J gene end by 3 bases; junction bases not matched to a gene: 8. This CDR3 is CASSQGNRGMNNQPQHF. DNA for the CDR3: TGTGCCAGCAGCCAAGGGAACAGGGGGATGAACAATCAGCCCCAGCATTTT.

Many counts were recorded for this clonotype. The V call is TRBV7-9, the J call TRBJ2-3; perhaps TRBD1 as D (5 bases). Between the trimmed V and J ends, which lost 5 bases and 2 bases, there was a span of 14 bases. This CDR3 has 15 residues. Germline CDR1 SEHNR, CDR2 FQNEAQ (reference sequence). In DNA form, the CDR3 reads TGTGCCAGCAGCCCTAAGGGGTCTGCCACAGATACGCAGTATTTT. This sequence encodes CASSPKGSATDTQYF.

The gene calls are TRBV10-3 and TRBJ1-2, with 10 nucleotides matching TRBD1. Germline CDR1 and CDR2: ENHRY and SYGVKD. The CDR3 spans 15 residues. The V gene end was trimmed by 4 bases and the J gene end by 2 bases; junction bases not matched to a gene: 4. The CDR3 DNA follows: TGTGCCATCAGTGGGTGGACAGGGGGAAACTATGGCTACACCTTC. Translating it yields CAISGWTGGNYGYTF.

Concerning this clonotype itself: The junction departs from germline at one end; a sequencing error may be responsible. The rearrangement joins TRBV4-3 to TRBJ1-2, with D unclear. The CDR3 has 15 amino acids. CDR1 is LGHNA, CDR2 YSLEER, per germline. The CDR3 is CASSQDEKLMVVYTF. The CDR3 DNA reads TGCGCCAGCAGCCAGGATGAGAAGCTTATGGTCGTCTACACATTC.

V usage is TRBV10-3 and J usage is TRBJ1-4, with 7 positions matching TRBD1. The CDR3 contains 14 residues. After removal of 6 bases from V and 3 bases from J, the junction contained 4 bases not matched to a gene. Germline V CDR1 and CDR2: ENHRY, SYGVKD. The CDR3 reads CAIRPGQSNEKLFF. CDR3 DNA sequence: TGTGCCATCAGACCGGGACAGTCTAATGAAAAACTGTTTTTT.

In regard to this clonotype: The CDR3 end shows no conserved phenylalanine or tryptophan, and so a read error is likely. The chain joins TRBV14 to TRBJ2-5; the D gene could be TRBD1 or TRBD2 (6 bases each). This CDR3 is built from 16 residues. Trimming pared 0 bases from V and 2 bases from J, leaving 13 bases between. Germline lookup yields CDR1 SGHDN and CDR2 FVKESK. The CDR3 region is CASSQDHRDFQETQYS. The CDR3 nucleotides read TGTGCCAGCAGCCAAGATCACAGGGACTTTCAAGAGACCCAGTACTCC.

This clonotype was picked up many times. The CDR3 loop reads CASSLDPGGGNYEQYF. In DNA, the CDR3 is TGTGCCAGCAGCTTAGACCCGGGCGGGGGGAACTACGAGCAGTACTTC. V gene TRBV11-2 combines with J gene TRBJ2-7, with 8 bases lining up with TRBD2. CDR3 length: 16 residues. CDR1 is SGHAT, CDR2 FQNNGV, per germline. The V segment lost 0 bases and the J segment 3 bases; nucleotides outside the gene matches: 7.

The table lists this clonotype with a few counts. CDR3 region: CATQPGGGTKNIQYF. CDR3 bases: TGTGCCACCCAGCCGGGGGGCGGGACCAAAAACATTCAGTACTTC. The chain has TRBV5-4 and TRBJ2-4, with D perhaps TRBD2 (7 bases). The CDR3 is 15 residues long. V was pared by 9 bases and J by 2 bases, with 18 bases between. CDR1 is SGHNT and CDR2 is YYREEE in the germline V gene (reference sequence).

This clonotype was seen more than once but under ten times. The genes are TRBV5-4 and TRBJ1-5; D possibly corresponds to TRBD1 (5 bases). The V and J ends lost 0 bases and 4 bases respectively, with 11 bases between them. The CDR3 is 15 residues long. The germline V gene encodes CDR1 SGHNT and CDR2 YYREEE (reference sequence). The DNA for the CDR3 is TGTGCCAGCAGCTTGGGAGGGGCGGAGAATCAGCCCCAGCATTTT. Amino acids: CASSLGGAENQPQHF.

J is TRBJ2-7 and V is TRBV5-6; a weak D match, TRBD1 (6 bases). The germline V and J ends were trimmed by 4 bases and 1 base, with 12 bases remaining between them. The CDR3 is 14 residues long. Germline V CDR1 and CDR2: SGHDT, YYEEEE. CDR3 DNA sequence: TGTGCCAGCAGCGCAGGACAGCAATCCTACGAGCAGTACTTC. Translation: CASSAGQQSYEQYF.

V is TRBV7-9 and J is TRBJ2-7, with D unresolved. Germline CDR1 is SEHNR and CDR2 is FQNEAQ (reference sequence). This CDR3 comprises 12 residues. V lost 5 bases, J lost 2 bases, and 7 bases lay in between. This CDR3 is CASSATAYEQYF. The CDR3 coding sequence is TGTGCCAGCAGCGCGACCGCCTACGAGCAGTACTTC.

This clonotype was picked up many times. The V gene is TRBV7-9, the J gene TRBJ1-2, with 8 bases fitting TRBD1. The CDR3 extends over 14 amino acids. V shed 6 bases, J shed 8 bases, and the junction held 11 bases outside the gene matches. CDR1 is SEHNR and CDR2 is FQNEAQ in the germline V gene (reference sequence). CDR3 region: CASRPTGAGEGYTF. DNA of the CDR3: TGTGCCAGCAGACCGACAGGGGCGGGCGAGGGCTACACCTTC. The whole variable domain, filled in from reference TRBV7-9 and TRBJ1-2, reads DTGVSQNPRHKITKRGQNVTFRCDPISEHNRLYWYRQTLGQGPEFLTYFQNEAQLEKSRLLSDRFSAERPKGSFSTLEIQRTEQGDSAMYLCASRPTGAGEGYTFGSGTRLTVV.

This clonotype appeared many times. The chain uses TRBV6-1 and TRBJ1-4; the D gene is possibly TRBD1 (6 bases). The CDR3 runs to 12 residues. CDR1 and CDR2 from the germline V gene are MNHNS and SASEGT. The germline V and J ends were trimmed by 8 bases and 5 bases, with 9 bases remaining between them. In DNA, the CDR3 is TGTGCCAGCGGTCAGGGGAATGAAAAACTGTTTTTT. Its translation is CASGQGNEKLFF.

On this clonotype itself: Germline is not matched at one junction end, which may reflect a read error. The rearrangement links TRBV7-2 to TRBJ1-2; D is unresolved. Germline lookup yields CDR1 SGHTA and CDR2 FQGNSA. The CDR3 consists of 16 residues. The CDR3, as DNA: TGTGCCAGCAGCTTATCATGGGCCGGTGTAAACGATGGCTACAACTTC. Translating it yields CASSLSWAGVNDGYNF.

Many counts were recorded for this clonotype. V usage is TRBV20-1 and J usage is TRBJ1-6; the match to TRBD1 covers 12 bases. The V segment lost 0 bases and the J segment 13 bases; nucleotides outside the gene matches: 13. This CDR3 comprises 17 residues. Per germline, CDR1 DFQATT and CDR2 SNEGSKA (reference sequence). The CDR3 region is CSARDPGTGGDPAPLHF. CDR3 in DNA: TGCAGTGCTAGAGACCCCGGGACAGGGGGCGATCCCGCGCCCCTCCACTTT.

This clonotype was counted between two and nine times. The CDR3 is CASATMGVSNQPQHF. The DNA for the CDR3 is TGTGCCAGCGCCACGATGGGGGTTAGCAATCAGCCCCAGCATTTT. V and J are TRBV6-2 or TRBV6-3 and TRBJ1-5; weak D call: TRBD1 (5 bases). The CDR3 length is 15 residues. Germline assignment: CDR1 MNHEY and CDR2 SVGEGT. V was trimmed by 8 bases and J by 0 bases, leaving 14 bases between them.